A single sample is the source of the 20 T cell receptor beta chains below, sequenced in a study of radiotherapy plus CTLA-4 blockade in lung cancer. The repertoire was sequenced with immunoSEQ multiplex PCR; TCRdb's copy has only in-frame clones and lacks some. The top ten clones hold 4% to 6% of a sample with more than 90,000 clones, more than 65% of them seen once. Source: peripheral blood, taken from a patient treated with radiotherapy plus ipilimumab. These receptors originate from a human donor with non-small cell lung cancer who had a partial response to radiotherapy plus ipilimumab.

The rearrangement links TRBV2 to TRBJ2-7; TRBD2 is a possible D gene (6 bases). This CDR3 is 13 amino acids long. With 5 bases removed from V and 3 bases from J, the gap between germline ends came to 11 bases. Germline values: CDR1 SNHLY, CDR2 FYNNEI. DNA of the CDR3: TGTGCCAGCAGTCGGGACTGGAACTACGAGCAGTACTTC. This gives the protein CASSRDWNYEQYF.

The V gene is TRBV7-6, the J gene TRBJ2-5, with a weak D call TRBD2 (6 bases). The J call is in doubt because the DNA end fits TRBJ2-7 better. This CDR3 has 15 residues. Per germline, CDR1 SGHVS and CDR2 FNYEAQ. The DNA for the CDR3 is TGTGCCAGCAGCTTAGCACCTAGCGAAGACTACGAGCAGTACTTC. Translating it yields CASSLAPSEDYEQYF.

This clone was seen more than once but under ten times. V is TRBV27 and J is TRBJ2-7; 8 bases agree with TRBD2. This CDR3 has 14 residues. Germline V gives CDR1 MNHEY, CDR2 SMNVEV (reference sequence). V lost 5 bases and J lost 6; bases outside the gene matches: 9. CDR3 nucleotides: TGTGCCAGCAGTCTCCTAGGACTAGCACCCGAGCAGTACGTC. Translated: CASSLLGLAPEQYV.

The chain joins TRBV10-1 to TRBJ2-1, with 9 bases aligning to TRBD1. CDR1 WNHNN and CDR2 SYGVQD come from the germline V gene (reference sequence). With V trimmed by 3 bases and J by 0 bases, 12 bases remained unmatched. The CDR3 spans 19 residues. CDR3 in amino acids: CASSDSGPGTGSSYNEQFF. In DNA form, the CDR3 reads TGCGCCAGCAGTGACTCCGGTCCCGGGACAGGGAGCTCCTACAATGAGCAGTTCTTC.

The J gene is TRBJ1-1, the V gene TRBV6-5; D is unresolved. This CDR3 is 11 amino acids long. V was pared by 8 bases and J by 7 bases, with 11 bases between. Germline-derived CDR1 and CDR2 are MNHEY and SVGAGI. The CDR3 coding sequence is TGTGCCAGCCACGGGAGGAGTGAAGCTTTCTTT. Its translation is CASHGRSEAFF.

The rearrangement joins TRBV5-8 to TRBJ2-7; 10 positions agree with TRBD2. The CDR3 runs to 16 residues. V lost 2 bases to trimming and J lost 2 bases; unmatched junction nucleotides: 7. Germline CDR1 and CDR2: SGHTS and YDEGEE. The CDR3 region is CASSFPFGLAAYEQYV. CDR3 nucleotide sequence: TGTGCCAGCAGCTTCCCCTTTGGACTAGCGGCCTACGAGCAGTACGTC.

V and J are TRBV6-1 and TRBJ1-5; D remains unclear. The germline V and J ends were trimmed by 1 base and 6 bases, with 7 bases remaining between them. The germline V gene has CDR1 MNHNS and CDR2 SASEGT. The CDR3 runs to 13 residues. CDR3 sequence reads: CASSEVATQPQHF. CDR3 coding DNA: TGTGCCAGCAGTGAAGTAGCCACTCAGCCCCAGCATTTT.

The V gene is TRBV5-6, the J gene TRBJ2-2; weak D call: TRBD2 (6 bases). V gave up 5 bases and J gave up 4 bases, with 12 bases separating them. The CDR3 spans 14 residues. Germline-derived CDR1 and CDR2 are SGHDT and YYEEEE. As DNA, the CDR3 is TGTGCCAGCAGGGGGATGGGGGGCACCGGGGAGCTGTTTTTT. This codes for CASRGMGGTGELFF. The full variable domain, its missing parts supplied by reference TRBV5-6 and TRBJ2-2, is DAGVTQSPTHLIKTRGQQVTLRCSPKSGHDTVSWYQQALGQGPQFIFQYYEEEERQRGNFPDRFSGHQFPNYSSELNVNALLLGDSALYLCASRGMGGTGELFFGEGSRLTVL.

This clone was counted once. CDR3 sequence reads: CASTPGLATSSDTQYF. The DNA of the CDR3 is TGTGCCAGCACCCCGGGACTAGCGACGTCTTCAGATACGCAGTATTTT. The V and J genes are TRBV7-9 and TRBJ2-3, with TRBD2 identical over 10 bases. The V gene end was trimmed by 7 bases and the J gene end by 4 bases; junction bases not matched to a gene: 11. Looked up from germline, CDR1 is SEHNR and CDR2 is FQNEAQ (reference sequence). CDR3 length: 16 amino acids.

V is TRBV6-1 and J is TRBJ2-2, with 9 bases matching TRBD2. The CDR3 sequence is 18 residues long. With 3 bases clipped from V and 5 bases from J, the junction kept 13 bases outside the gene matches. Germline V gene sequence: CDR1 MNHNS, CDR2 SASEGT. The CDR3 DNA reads TGTGCCAGCAGTGACCGCCTCGTTAGCGGGAGCGGGACCGGGGAGCTGTTTTTT. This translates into CASSDRLVSGSGTGELFF.

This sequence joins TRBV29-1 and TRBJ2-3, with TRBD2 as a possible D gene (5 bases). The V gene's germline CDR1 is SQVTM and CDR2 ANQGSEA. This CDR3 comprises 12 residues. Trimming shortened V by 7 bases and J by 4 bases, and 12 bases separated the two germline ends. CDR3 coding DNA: TGCAGCGCCTTATACGGGGCAGATACGCAGTATTTT. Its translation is CSALYGADTQYF.

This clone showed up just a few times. CDR3 protein: CAISEGDFMEQFF. CDR3 DNA sequence: TGTGCCATCAGTGAGGGCGACTTCATGGAGCAGTTCTTC. The J gene is TRBJ2-1, the V gene TRBV10-3; unclear D gene. Germline CDR1 reads ENHRY; CDR2 reads SYGVKD. Trimming cost V 2 bases and J 10 bases, with 12 bases left between them. This CDR3 has 13 amino acids.

The CDR3: CASSQTGGYQPQHF. CDR3 DNA sequence: TGTGCCAGCAGTCAGACAGGGGGATATCAGCCCCAGCATTTT. The rearrangement joins TRBV6-1 to TRBJ1-5, with 9 positions matching TRBD1. The CDR3 covers 14 residues. CDR1 is MNHNS and CDR2 is SASEGT in the germline V gene. V lost 5 bases and J lost 5; bases outside the gene matches: 4.

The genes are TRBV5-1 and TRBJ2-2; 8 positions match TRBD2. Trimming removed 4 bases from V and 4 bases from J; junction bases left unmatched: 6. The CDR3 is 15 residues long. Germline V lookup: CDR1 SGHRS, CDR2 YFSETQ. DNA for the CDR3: TGCGCCAGCAGCCCGGGGGGGGGCAGCACCGGGGAGCTGTTTTTT. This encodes CASSPGGGSTGELFF.

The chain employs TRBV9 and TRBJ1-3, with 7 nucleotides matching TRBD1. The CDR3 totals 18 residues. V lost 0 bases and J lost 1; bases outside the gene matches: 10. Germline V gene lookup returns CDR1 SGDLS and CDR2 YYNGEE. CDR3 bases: TGTGCCAGCAGCGTAGGGACAGGAGCCCGAGATTCTGGAAACACCATATATTTT. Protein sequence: CASSVGTGARDSGNTIYF.

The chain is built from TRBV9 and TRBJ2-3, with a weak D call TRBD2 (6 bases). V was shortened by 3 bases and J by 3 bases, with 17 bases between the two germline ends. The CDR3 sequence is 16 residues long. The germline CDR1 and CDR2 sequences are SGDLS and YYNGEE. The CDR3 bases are TGTGCCAGCAGCGGGGGGGTCGGGGGAGAGACAGATACGCAGTATTTT. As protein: CASSGGVGGETDTQYF.

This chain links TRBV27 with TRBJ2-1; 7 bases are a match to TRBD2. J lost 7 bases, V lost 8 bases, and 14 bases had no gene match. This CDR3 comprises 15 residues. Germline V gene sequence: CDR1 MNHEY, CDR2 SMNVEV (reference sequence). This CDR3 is CASGRAGASNNEQFF. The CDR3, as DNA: TGTGCCAGCGGGCGGGCGGGAGCGTCCAATAATGAGCAGTTCTTC.

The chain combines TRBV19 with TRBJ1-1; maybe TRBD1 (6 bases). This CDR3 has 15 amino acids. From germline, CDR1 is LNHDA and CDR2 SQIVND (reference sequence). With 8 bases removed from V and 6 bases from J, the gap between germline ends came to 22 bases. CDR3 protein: CASCERDTGFPEAFF. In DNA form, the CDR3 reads TGTGCCAGTTGTGAGAGGGACACAGGGTTTCCTGAAGCTTTCTTT.

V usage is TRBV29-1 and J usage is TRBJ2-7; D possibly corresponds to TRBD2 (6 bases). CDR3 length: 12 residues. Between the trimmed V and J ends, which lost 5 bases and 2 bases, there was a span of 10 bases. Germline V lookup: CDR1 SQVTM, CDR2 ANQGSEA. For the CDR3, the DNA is TGCAGCGTTTGGGACTCCGCCTACGAGCAGTACTTC. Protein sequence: CSVWDSAYEQYF.

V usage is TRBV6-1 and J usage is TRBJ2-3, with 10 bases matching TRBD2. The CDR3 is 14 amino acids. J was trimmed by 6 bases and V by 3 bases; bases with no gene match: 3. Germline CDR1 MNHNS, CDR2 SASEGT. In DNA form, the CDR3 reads TGTGCCAGCAGTGACCTAGCGGGAGTGGATACGCAGTATTTT. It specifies CASSDLAGVDTQYF.